Listed below are T cell receptor beta chains from one sample, sequenced in a study of T cell responses to AZD1222 COVID-19 vaccine. Assay used: immunoSEQ multiplex PCR; TCRdb lists only in-frame clones, some missing. Of approximately 100,000 clones in the sample, approximately 93% were seen once. Sequenced material: peripheral blood, taken on day 0 of AZD1222 vaccination. These receptors were collected from an adult in good health. Both conserved end residues are part of each CDR3. Each record gives: clone size, D gene, V gene, J gene, CDR3 DNA, CDR3 protein. The D gene is left open where the match is weak. Size tells how often a clone was seen (once, few, many) or the class of an expanded clone, and some rows leave it out.

clone_size: -
d_call: TRBD1
v_call: TRBV3-1/TRBV3-2
j_call: TRBJ1-2
cdr3_nt: TGTGCCAGCAGCCAAAGGACAGGGTTTAGCTACACCTTC
cdr3_aa: CASSQRTGFSYTF

clone_size: -
d_call: -
v_call: TRBV10-3
j_call: TRBJ2-4
cdr3_nt: TGTGCCATCAGTGAGTCGGCTGGAGAAGCCAAAAACATTCAGTACTTC
cdr3_aa: CAISESAGEAKNIQYF

clone_size: few
d_call: -
v_call: TRBV24-1
j_call: TRBJ2-7
cdr3_nt: TGTGCCACCAGTGATTTTTTATCTAGCGAGCAGTACTTC
cdr3_aa: CATSDFLSSEQYF

clone_size: -
d_call: -
v_call: TRBV3-1/TRBV3-2
j_call: TRBJ2-5
cdr3_nt: TGTGCCAGCAGCCACTCAGGGGATTCAGAGACCCAGTACTTC
cdr3_aa: CASSHSGDSETQYF

clone_size: -
d_call: TRBD1
v_call: TRBV28
j_call: TRBJ2-5
cdr3_nt: TGTGCCAGCAGTCCGGGACAGGGCTTTCAAGAGACCCAGTACTTC
cdr3_aa: CASSPGQGFQETQYF

clone_size: -
d_call: -
v_call: TRBV3-1/TRBV3-2
j_call: TRBJ1-2
cdr3_nt: TGTGCCAGCAGCCAAGAGACACAGCGCTACTATGGCTACACCTTC
cdr3_aa: CASSQETQRYYGYTF

clone_size: once
d_call: -
v_call: TRBV5-5
j_call: TRBJ1-1
cdr3_nt: TGTGCCAGCAGCTTCTTTCGCGGCGGCGGTAGGAACACTGAAGCTTTCTTT
cdr3_aa: CASSFFRGGGRNTEAFF

clone_size: -
d_call: -
v_call: TRBV6-2/TRBV6-3
j_call: TRBJ2-5
cdr3_nt: TGTGCCAGCAGCCCTCTCCCCCGGCGTCTTATCATTCCCGAGACCCAGTACTTC
cdr3_aa: CASSPLPRRLIIPETQYF

clone_size: few
d_call: -
v_call: TRBV19
j_call: TRBJ2-7
cdr3_nt: TGTGCCAGTATATCCTCAAATTTACCCTACGAGCAGTACTTC
cdr3_aa: CASISSNLPYEQYF

clone_size: few
d_call: -
v_call: TRBV11-2
j_call: TRBJ1-1
cdr3_nt: TGTGCCAGCAGCTTTGGCGGCGGGGGCACTGAAGCTTTCTTT
cdr3_aa: CASSFGGGGTEAFF

clone_size: few
d_call: TRBD1
v_call: TRBV6-1
j_call: TRBJ1-5
cdr3_nt: TGTGCCAGCAGTGAAGGGACAGGTTTAAATCAGCCCCAGCATTTT
cdr3_aa: CASSEGTGLNQPQHF

clone_size: -
d_call: -
v_call: TRBV3-1/TRBV3-2
j_call: TRBJ2-1
cdr3_nt: TGTGCCAGCAGCCCAATTTTCCTGATTGGGGAAAACAATGAGCAGTTCTTC
cdr3_aa: CASSPIFLIGENNEQFF

clone_size: -
d_call: -
v_call: TRBV6-2/TRBV6-3
j_call: TRBJ1-2
cdr3_nt: TGTGCCAGCAGTTCACAGGGAGTCTATGGCTACACCTTC
cdr3_aa: CASSSQGVYGYTF

clone_size: -
d_call: TRBD1
v_call: TRBV2
j_call: TRBJ2-1
cdr3_nt: TGTGCCAGCAGCGATCCGGGACAGATTAATGAGCAGTTCTTC
cdr3_aa: CASSDPGQINEQFF

clone_size: -
d_call: TRBD1
v_call: TRBV5-1
j_call: TRBJ1-1
cdr3_nt: TGCGCCAGCAGCTTGCGTACAGGGGTGAACACTGAAGCTTTCTTT
cdr3_aa: CASSLRTGVNTEAFF

clone_size: -
d_call: TRBD1
v_call: TRBV6-5
j_call: TRBJ2-1
cdr3_nt: TGTGCCAGCAGTTACTCTGTGACAGGGGGCAATGAGCAGTTCTTC
cdr3_aa: CASSYSVTGGNEQFF

clone_size: -
d_call: -
v_call: TRBV11-2
j_call: TRBJ2-7
cdr3_nt: TGTGCCAGCAGCCAAGGGGGGGGCGAGCAGTACTTC
cdr3_aa: CASSQGGGEQYF

clone_size: few
d_call: -
v_call: TRBV28
j_call: TRBJ2-2
cdr3_nt: TGTGCCAGCAGTCCTAGCGACAGGGACACCGGGGAGCTGTTTTTT
cdr3_aa: CASSPSDRDTGELFF

clone_size: -
d_call: TRBD1
v_call: TRBV4-2
j_call: TRBJ1-2
cdr3_nt: TGTGCCAGCAGCCAAGCGGCAGGGGGTAACTATGGCTACACCTTC
cdr3_aa: CASSQAAGGNYGYTF

clone_size: -
d_call: TRBD1
v_call: TRBV6-5
j_call: TRBJ2-5
cdr3_nt: TGTGCCAGCAGCTCCGGGACAGGGGTGGCGGAGACCCAGTACTTC
cdr3_aa: CASSSGTGVAETQYF

clone_size: few
d_call: TRBD1
v_call: TRBV4-1
j_call: TRBJ1-2
cdr3_nt: TGCGCCAGCAGTCCTATCCTACGGGACAGGGGTGGGGGCTACACCTTC
cdr3_aa: CASSPILRDRGGGYTF

clone_size: -
d_call: TRBD2
v_call: TRBV5-6
j_call: TRBJ2-3
cdr3_nt: TGTGCCAGCAGCTCTTGGGGGAGGGAGGGGGATACGCAGTATTTT
cdr3_aa: CASSSWGREGDTQYF

clone_size: -
d_call: TRBD1
v_call: TRBV28
j_call: TRBJ2-7
cdr3_nt: TGTGCCAGCAGAGAGCCGGGACAGGCTAAATACGAGCAGTACTTC
cdr3_aa: CASREPGQAKYEQYF

clone_size: -
d_call: TRBD2
v_call: TRBV5-1
j_call: TRBJ2-1
cdr3_nt: TGCGCCAGCAGCGTGACTAGCGGGGGACCCAATGAGCAGTTCTTC
cdr3_aa: CASSVTSGGPNEQFF

clone_size: -
d_call: -
v_call: TRBV7-9
j_call: TRBJ2-1
cdr3_nt: TGTGCCAGCAGCTTAGTGACCGGTTACAATGAGCAGTTCTTC
cdr3_aa: CASSLVTGYNEQFF

clone_size: -
d_call: TRBD1
v_call: TRBV6-5
j_call: TRBJ1-5
cdr3_nt: TGTGCCAGCAGGGGACAGCGTAGCAATCAGCCCCAGCATTTT
cdr3_aa: CASRGQRSNQPQHF

clone_size: few
d_call: -
v_call: TRBV5-1
j_call: TRBJ2-1
cdr3_nt: TGCGCCAGCAGCCTTGGTATTGGGAATGAGCAGTTCTTC
cdr3_aa: CASSLGIGNEQFF

clone_size: -
d_call: -
v_call: TRBV28
j_call: TRBJ1-1
cdr3_nt: TGTGCCAGCAGTTTCCCGGGGACCAAAGCTTTCTTT
cdr3_aa: CASSFPGTKAFF

clone_size: -
d_call: -
v_call: TRBV24-1
j_call: TRBJ1-2
cdr3_nt: TGTGCCACCAGTGACGCAACTTTCGGTAGCTATGGCTACACCTTC
cdr3_aa: CATSDATFGSYGYTF

clone_size: -
d_call: -
v_call: TRBV4-3
j_call: TRBJ1-1
cdr3_nt: TGCGCCAGCAGCCAAGATCAGGAGGCCCCGAGGACTGAAGCTTTCTTT
cdr3_aa: CASSQDQEAPRTEAFF

clone_size: once
d_call: -
v_call: TRBV21-1
j_call: TRBJ2-3
cdr3_nt: TGTGCCAGCAGCAAAGAGGACAGGTCCCAAAGGGATACGCAGTATTTT
cdr3_aa: CASSKEDRSQRDTQYF

clone_size: -
d_call: -
v_call: TRBV7-2
j_call: TRBJ2-5
cdr3_nt: TGTGCCAGCAGCTTAGGGGGGCCCTCGGACAGATCCCCACAGACCCAGTACTTC
cdr3_aa: CASSLGGPSDRSPQTQYF

clone_size: -
d_call: TRBD1
v_call: TRBV9
j_call: TRBJ1-2
cdr3_nt: TGTGCCAGCAGCCCACCCGGACAGGGGAACTATGGCTACACCTTC
cdr3_aa: CASSPPGQGNYGYTF

clone_size: -
d_call: TRBD1
v_call: TRBV6-5
j_call: TRBJ2-1
cdr3_nt: TGTGCCAGCAGAAGACCCGGGACAGGGAATGAGCAGTTCTTC
cdr3_aa: CASRRPGTGNEQFF

clone_size: -
d_call: TRBD2
v_call: TRBV3-1/TRBV3-2
j_call: TRBJ2-3
cdr3_nt: TGTGCCAGCAGCCAAGAACCTAGCGGGGCTAGCACAGATACGCAGTATTTT
cdr3_aa: CASSQEPSGASTDTQYF

clone_size: -
d_call: TRBD1
v_call: TRBV4-1
j_call: TRBJ2-7
cdr3_nt: TGCGCCAGCAGCCACGGGACAGGGGGGCACGAGCAGTACTTC
cdr3_aa: CASSHGTGGHEQYF

clone_size: -
d_call: -
v_call: TRBV7-2
j_call: TRBJ1-4
cdr3_nt: TGTGCCAGCAGCTTAGTCGGCCTTAATGAAAAACTGTTTTTT
cdr3_aa: CASSLVGLNEKLFF

clone_size: -
d_call: TRBD2
v_call: TRBV6-2/TRBV6-3
j_call: TRBJ2-3
cdr3_nt: TGTGCCAGCATCCCCCGCGGGGGGTTACCTAGCACAGATACGCAGTATTTT
cdr3_aa: CASIPRGGLPSTDTQYF

clone_size: -
d_call: -
v_call: TRBV28
j_call: TRBJ2-2
cdr3_nt: TGTGCCAGCAGTCTTTGGACAGTTACTTCCACCGGGGAGCTGTTTTTT
cdr3_aa: CASSLWTVTSTGELFF

clone_size: -
d_call: -
v_call: TRBV11-2
j_call: TRBJ1-2
cdr3_nt: TGTGCCAGCAGCTTAGATCCAGGATCCTATGGCTACACCTTC
cdr3_aa: CASSLDPGSYGYTF

clone_size: -
d_call: -
v_call: TRBV5-1
j_call: TRBJ1-4
cdr3_nt: TGCGCCAGCAGCTCCCGGGGACGGGGTATGGAAACTAATGAAAAACTGTTTTTT
cdr3_aa: CASSSRGRGMETNEKLFF

clone_size: -
d_call: -
v_call: TRBV29-1
j_call: TRBJ2-3
cdr3_nt: TGCAGCGTTGAGAAGGGACCTGATACGCAGTATTTT
cdr3_aa: CSVEKGPDTQYF

clone_size: -
d_call: TRBD2
v_call: TRBV9
j_call: TRBJ2-7
cdr3_nt: TGTGCCAGCAGCGTAGTGGCTAGCGGGGGGTTCGAGCAGTACTTC
cdr3_aa: CASSVVASGGFEQYF

clone_size: -
d_call: -
v_call: TRBV27
j_call: TRBJ1-2
cdr3_nt: TGTGCCAGCCAGGATGGCTACACCTTC
cdr3_aa: CASQDGYTF

clone_size: -
d_call: -
v_call: TRBV19
j_call: TRBJ1-5
cdr3_nt: TGTGCCAGTAGTATAAGTGCAGGGATAGGACAGCCCCAGCATTTT
cdr3_aa: CASSISAGIGQPQHF

clone_size: -
d_call: -
v_call: TRBV25-1
j_call: TRBJ1-2
cdr3_nt: TGTGCCAGCAGCAGTGGGGAATATGGCTACACCTTC
cdr3_aa: CASSSGEYGYTF

clone_size: -
d_call: TRBD1
v_call: TRBV9
j_call: TRBJ1-3
cdr3_nt: TGTGCCAGCAGCGCCGGGACAGGGCTCTCTGGAAACACCATATATTTT
cdr3_aa: CASSAGTGLSGNTIYF

clone_size: -
d_call: -
v_call: TRBV12-3/TRBV12-4
j_call: TRBJ1-5
cdr3_nt: TGTGCCAGCAGTCGGACGGGTAAGCAGCCCCAGCATTTT
cdr3_aa: CASSRTGKQPQHF

clone_size: -
d_call: -
v_call: TRBV7-2
j_call: TRBJ2-3
cdr3_nt: TGTGCCAGCAGCACAGGACACAGCACAGATACGCAGTATTTT
cdr3_aa: CASSTGHSTDTQYF

clone_size: few
d_call: -
v_call: TRBV12-3/TRBV12-4
j_call: TRBJ1-2
cdr3_nt: TGTGCCAGCAGTTTAGGCAACTATGGCTACACCTTC
cdr3_aa: CASSLGNYGYTF